Shown below are 8 T cell receptor beta chains from a single sample sequenced in a study of blood T cells in healthy people across ages. A second PCR of about 7 to 12 cycles used a sample-barcoded 5' primer and a J-beta primer mix. TCRdb reprocessed the 5' RACE reads with MiXCR, giving one entry per CDR3 protein. The sample consists of 1.5 million to 2 million distinct CDR3 sequences, almost 35% of them appearing once. Input material: blood. Receptors were obtained from a woman aged 25-40 years in good health.

V gene TRBV7-9 combines with J gene TRBJ1-4; no clear D gene. This CDR3 has 15 residues. CDR1 is SEHNR and CDR2 is FQNEAQ in the germline V gene (reference sequence). Trimming took off 2 bases at V and 7 bases at J, with 14 bases between the two ends. The CDR3 loop reads CASSLFGGGGEKLFF. In DNA form, the CDR3 reads TGTGCCAGCAGCTTATTTGGAGGAGGTGGTGAAAAACTGTTTTTT.

This clonotype has only a few counts. The chain uses TRBV20-1 and TRBJ2-5, with D hard to call. Trimming left V 0 bases short and J 2 bases short, with 13 bases between. The CDR3 consists of 15 residues. CDR1 and CDR2 (germline): DFQATT, SNEGSKA (reference sequence). CDR3 bases: TGCAGTGCTAGAGATTGGGCCCACGAACAAGAGACCCAGTACTTC. Translating it yields CSARDWAHEQETQYF.

V gene TRBV7-7 combines with J gene TRBJ2-7, with D hard to call. The DNA matches TRBJ2-5 better at its end, which makes the J call doubtful. The germline gives CDR1 SSHAT, CDR2 FNYEAQ (reference sequence). The CDR3 extends over 15 amino acids. The CDR3 nucleotides read TGTGCCAGCAGCCCCACGGCACCGGCAGGAGAGACCCAGTACTTC. Its protein is CASSPTAPAGETQYF.

The J gene is TRBJ2-7, the V gene TRBV6-5; no reliable D call. Trimming shortened V by 0 bases and J by 4 bases, and 13 bases separated the two germline ends. The length of the CDR3 is 15 residues. CDR1 is MNHEY and CDR2 is SVGAGI in the germline V gene. CDR3 nucleotide sequence: TGTGCCAGCAGTTACTCCGCAGCTGGTACTTACGAGCAGTACTTC. Translation: CASSYSAAGTYEQYF.

This clonotype was found a few times. The CDR3 sequence is CATAPSPRDTQYF. Here the CDR3 DNA reads TGTGCCACCGCCCCCTCACCGAGAGATACGCAGTATTTT. The V call is TRBV24-1, the J call TRBJ2-3; no clear D. Germline CDR1 reads KGHDR; CDR2 reads SFDVKD. CDR3 length: 13 residues. Trimming took off 9 bases at V and 5 bases at J, with 14 bases between the two ends.

The J gene is TRBJ2-3, the V gene TRBV5-6; 11 bases map to TRBD2. V shed 8 bases and J 2 bases; nucleotides not matched to a gene: 4. Germline V lookup: CDR1 SGHDT, CDR2 YYEEEE. CDR3 length equals 14 residues. The CDR3 coding sequence is TGTGCCAGTCTAGCGGGGGGATCCACAGATACGCAGTATTTT. Residues: CASLAGGSTDTQYF.

As regards this clonotype: This is likely a read error, given that the CDR3 carries no conserved phenylalanine or tryptophan at its end. The DNA is omitted, as the CDR3 cannot be located on it reliably, and the CDR3 follows TCRdb's listing. The chain recombines TRBV20-1 with TRBJ2-5; whether TRBD2, the table's D call, matches the DNA was not checked. Germline V gives CDR1 DFQATT, CDR2 SNEGSKA (reference sequence). The CDR3 is 14 amino acids long, termini counted. The chain's CDR3 is CSARAGLAGGPIVV.

This chain links TRBV4-2 with TRBJ1-3; D unclear. The V end lost 0 bases, the J end lost 0 bases, and 9 bases lay between the germline ends. The CDR3 spans 16 residues. CDR1 is LGHNA, CDR2 YNFKEQ, per germline. The CDR3 region is CASSQDPGSSGNTIYF. The DNA of the CDR3 is TGTGCCAGCAGCCAAGACCCCGGGAGCTCTGGAAACACCATATATTTT.